The 29 T cell receptor beta chains below were found in one sample sequenced in a study of OX40 agonist ivuxolimab in advanced cancers. Produced via immunoSEQ multiplex PCR; TCRdb's table is partial and in-frame only. The sample includes 40,000 to 60,000 clones, roughly 85% of them seen just once. The sequenced sample was CD4+ or CD8+ T cells sorted from blood, obtained in a trial of the OX40 agonist ivuxolimab. Receptors were obtained from an adult with an advanced solid tumor such as melanoma, head and neck, liver or kidney cancer.

V and J are TRBV5-1 and TRBJ2-1, with TRBD2 matching 10 bases. V lost 0 bases, J lost 3 bases, and 3 bases stayed unmatched. The CDR3 is 16 residues long. CDR1 and CDR2 (germline): SGHRS, YFSETQ. CDR3 sequence (DNA): TGCGCCAGCAGCTTGGTACTAGCGGGACACTACAATGAGCAGTTCTTC. Translated, it gives CASSLVLAGHYNEQFF. Combining the CDR3 with reference TRBV5-1 and TRBJ2-1 gives the whole variable domain KAGVTQTPRYLIKTRGQQVTLSCSPISGHRSVSWYQQTPGQGLQFLFEYFSETQRNKGNFPGRFSGRQFSNSRSEMNVSTLELGDSALYLCASSLVLAGHYNEQFFGPGTRLTVL.

V usage is TRBV5-1 and J usage is TRBJ2-1; the D is unclear. Germline lookup yields CDR1 SGHRS and CDR2 YFSETQ. V shed 0 bases and J shed 1 base, with 2 bases lying between them. CDR3 size: 13 residues. The CDR3 DNA sequence: TGCGCCAGCAGCTTGGGGTCCTACAATGAGCAGTTCTTC. Translated: CASSLGSYNEQFF.

The gene calls are TRBV10-3 and TRBJ1-1; D possibly corresponds to TRBD1 (6 bases). The CDR3 loop spans 12 amino acids. Germline CDR1 and CDR2: ENHRY and SYGVKD. V gave up 8 bases and J gave up 7 bases, with 14 bases separating them. As DNA, the CDR3 is TGTGCCATCGGCAACAGGGAGAATGAAGCTTTCTTT. It is translated as CAIGNRENEAFF.

The V and J genes are TRBV13 and TRBJ2-3, with 14 positions matching TRBD2. The CDR3 covers 17 residues. Germline V gene sequence: CDR1 PRHDT, CDR2 FYEKMQ (reference sequence). Trimming cost V 4 bases and J 4 bases; bases outside gene matches: 7. The CDR3 loop reads CASSSQGLAGGPDTQYF. CDR3 coding DNA: TGTGCCAGCAGCTCCCAAGGACTAGCGGGAGGCCCAGATACGCAGTATTTT.

The chain carries TRBV13 and TRBJ2-6; D uncertain. The CDR3 runs to 15 residues. Deletions cut 5 bases from V and 4 bases from J, with 12 bases between. Germline V gene sequence: CDR1 PRHDT, CDR2 FYEKMQ (reference sequence). The CDR3 sequence: CASSPGSSGANVLTF. The CDR3 bases are TGTGCCAGCAGCCCGGGTAGTTCCGGGGCCAACGTCCTGACTTTC.

V usage is TRBV5-1 and J usage is TRBJ2-2, with TRBD1 matching over 7 bases. J lost 5 bases, V lost 2 bases, and 6 bases had no gene match. Germline values: CDR1 SGHRS, CDR2 YFSETQ. This CDR3 spans 15 amino acids. CDR3 coding DNA: TGCGCCAGCAGCTTAGACAGGGACCGGACCGGGGAGCTGTTTTTT. Its translation: CASSLDRDRTGELFF.

The chain couples TRBV6-6 to TRBJ2-7, with 8 bases matching TRBD1. CDR1 and CDR2 from the germline V gene are MNHNY and SVGAGI (reference sequence). This CDR3 has 12 amino acids. V shed 6 bases, J shed 11 bases, and the junction held 9 bases outside the gene matches. CDR3 nucleotides: TGTGCCAGCAGCCCCGGACAGGGAGTGGAGTACTTC. It codes for CASSPGQGVEYF.

V gene TRBV5-5 combines with J gene TRBJ2-2, with no clear D. V lost 3 bases and J lost 7, with 10 bases in between. The length of the CDR3 is 13 residues. Germline CDR1 reads SGHKS; CDR2 reads YYEKEE (reference sequence). CDR3 sequence reads: CASSSSLGGELFF. The CDR3 DNA follows: TGTGCCAGCAGCTCCTCTCTCGGCGGGGAGCTGTTTTTT.

The chain joins TRBV7-2 to TRBJ2-3; no clear D gene. Trimming took off 1 base at V and 0 bases at J, with 5 bases between the two ends. Germline V gives CDR1 SGHTA, CDR2 FQGNSA. The CDR3 has 14 amino acids. CDR3 sequence reads: CASSLVGSTDTQYF. In DNA, the CDR3 is TGTGCCAGCAGCTTAGTCGGAAGCACAGATACGCAGTATTTT. Looking up the rest from reference TRBV7-2 and TRBJ2-3 gives the full variable domain: GAGVSQSPSNKVTEKGKDVELRCDPISGHTALYWYRQSLGQGLEFLIYFQGNSAPDKSGLPSDRFSAERTGGSVSTLTIQRTQQEDSAVYLCASSLVGSTDTQYFGPGTRLTVL.

The chain is built from TRBV9 and TRBJ1-2, with D perhaps matching TRBD1 (6 bases). The CDR3 totals 15 residues. Germline CDR1 is SGDLS and CDR2 is YYNGEE. Trimming left V 4 bases short and J 5 bases short, with 18 bases between. The CDR3 bases are TGTGCCAGCAGCCCATCTCCGGGGGGCGCATATGGCTACACCTTC. Translation gives CASSPSPGGAYGYTF.

The gene calls are TRBV2 and TRBJ1-2; weak D call: TRBD1 (5 bases). This CDR3 region has 14 residues. With 5 bases removed from V and 5 bases from J, the gap between germline ends came to 15 bases. CDR1 is SNHLY and CDR2 is FYNNEI in the germline V gene. CDR3 coding DNA: TGTGCCAGCAGTCGGGCCCGAGGGGATTATGGCTACACCTTC. Its protein is CASSRARGDYGYTF.

The chain is built from TRBV7-8 and TRBJ2-3; no reliable D call. Germline loops: CDR1 SGHVS, CDR2 FQNEAQ. Deletions cut 1 base from V and 0 bases from J, with 8 bases between. This CDR3 spans 15 amino acids. CDR3 loop: CASSLVGRSTDTQYF. The CDR3 DNA reads TGTGCCAGCAGCTTAGTAGGTCGGAGCACAGATACGCAGTATTTT.

This clone has ten or more counts. This chain connects TRBV6-5 to TRBJ1-3; 7 bases map to TRBD1. V was pared by 5 bases and J by 5 bases, with 9 bases of the junction left unmatched. The CDR3 loop spans 15 amino acids. The V gene's germline CDR1 is MNHEY and CDR2 SVGAGI. The CDR3 loop is CASSPTWDRRNTIYF. In nucleotides, the CDR3 is TGTGCCAGCAGTCCCACCTGGGACAGACGAAACACCATATATTTT.

This sequence joins TRBV4-1 and TRBJ2-1; the match to TRBD2 covers 7 bases. V dropped 0 bases and J dropped 4; count of bases not matched to a gene: 6. This CDR3 contains 16 residues. Looked up from germline, CDR1 is MGHRA and CDR2 is YSYEKL. The CDR3 loop is CASSQEGQRGYNEQFF. CDR3 bases: TGCGCCAGCAGCCAAGAGGGCCAGCGGGGTTACAATGAGCAGTTCTTC.

This rearrangement joins TRBV5-6 to TRBJ2-5; 9 nucleotides agree with TRBD1. This CDR3 region has 17 residues. In germline, CDR1 is SGHDT, CDR2 YYEEEE. Trimming cost V 4 bases and J 0 bases; bases outside gene matches: 10. The CDR3: CASSEDRGYLYQETQYF. The CDR3 coding sequence is TGTGCCAGCAGCGAGGACAGGGGCTACTTGTACCAAGAGACCCAGTACTTC.

The J gene is TRBJ2-5, the V gene TRBV7-7, with TRBD1 matching 7 bases. Trimming took 0 bases from V and 5 from J; bases not matched to a gene: 6. The V gene's germline CDR1 is SSHAT and CDR2 FNYEAQ (reference sequence). The CDR3 is 15 residues long. The CDR3 reads CASSLAGTDRETQYF. The CDR3 bases are TGTGCCAGCAGCTTAGCAGGGACAGATCGGGAGACCCAGTACTTC. Complete variable domain (other parts from reference TRBV7-7 and TRBJ2-5): GAGVSQSPRYKVTKRGQDVTLRCDPISSHATLYWYQQALGQGPEFLTYFNYEAQPDKSGLPSDRFSAERPEGSISTLTIQRTEQRDSAMYRCASSLAGTDRETQYFGPGTRLLVL.

J is TRBJ1-4 and V is TRBV2; possible D gene TRBD1, 6 bases. This CDR3 spans 15 amino acids. Looked up from germline, CDR1 is SNHLY and CDR2 is FYNNEI. The germline V and J ends were trimmed by 6 bases and 4 bases, with 15 bases remaining between them. CDR3 nucleotide sequence: TGTGCCAGCAGCCTTTGGACAGTGGGTAATGAAAAACTGTTTTTT. Encoded protein: CASSLWTVGNEKLFF.

V and J are TRBV2 and TRBJ2-3, with TRBD2 as a possible D gene (5 bases). Germline V gene data show CDR1 as SNHLY and CDR2 as FYNNEI. Trimming pared 1 base from V and 3 bases from J, leaving 14 bases between. The CDR3 contains 16 residues. CDR3 sequence: CASSEGRGRRTDTQYF. Here the CDR3 DNA reads TGTGCCAGCAGTGAAGGACGGGGAAGAAGGACAGATACGCAGTATTTT.

V gene TRBV19 combines with J gene TRBJ2-1, with 9 bases identical to TRBD1. The CDR3 has 14 amino acids. V trimming: 6 bases; J trimming: 8 bases; junction bases outside the gene matches: 8. CDR1 LNHDA and CDR2 SQIVND come from the germline V gene (reference sequence). The CDR3 loop is CASRPGQGLDEQFF. The CDR3, as DNA: TGTGCCAGTAGACCGGGACAGGGTCTCGATGAGCAGTTCTTC.

The rearrangement links TRBV27 to TRBJ2-1, with D uncertain. The CDR3 has 16 amino acids. V shed 7 bases and J shed 0 bases, with 16 bases lying between them. CDR1 and CDR2 from the germline V gene are MNHEY and SMNVEV (reference sequence). CDR3 loop: CASTMGGANSYNEQFF. The CDR3 DNA reads TGTGCCAGCACCATGGGTGGCGCTAACTCCTACAATGAGCAGTTCTTC.

V usage is TRBV15 and J usage is TRBJ2-3; no clear D. Trimming left V 1 base short and J 5 bases short, with 10 bases between. The germline V gene has CDR1 LNHNV and CDR2 YYDKDF (reference sequence). This CDR3 is built from 14 residues. CDR3 sequence: CATSRASRLDTQYF. Written as DNA, the CDR3 is TGTGCCACCAGCAGAGCCTCCAGATTAGATACGCAGTATTTT.

The chain couples TRBV9 to TRBJ2-7; 8 bases are a match to TRBD1. The CDR3 is 15 residues long. Germline trimming cut 0 bases from V and 3 bases from J; bases unmatched to any gene: 5. Germline lookup yields CDR1 SGDLS and CDR2 YYNGEE. CDR3 coding DNA: TGTGCCAGCAGCGTAGACTTAGGACAGGGCTACGAGCAGTACTTC. This sequence encodes CASSVDLGQGYEQYF.

The table lists this clone with a few counts. J is TRBJ2-3 and V is TRBV7-2, with D possibly being TRBD1 or TRBD2 (5 bases each). The ends were cut back, 4 bases at V and 1 base at J, with 9 bases in the middle. The CDR3 covers 14 residues. Germline V gene lookup returns CDR1 SGHTA and CDR2 FQGNSA. CDR3 residues: CASSYEGRTDTQYF. CDR3 DNA: TGTGCCAGCAGCTATGAGGGACGCACAGATACGCAGTATTTT.

The chain recombines TRBV28 with TRBJ2-7; possible D gene TRBD2, 6 bases. The CDR3 extends over 15 amino acids. V was pared by 3 bases and J by 2 bases, with 14 bases between. From germline, CDR1 is MDHEN and CDR2 SYDVKM. CDR3 sequence reads: CASSFLSGGAYEQYF. DNA of the CDR3: TGTGCCAGCAGTTTTTTGTCTGGAGGGGCCTACGAGCAGTACTTC.

By proportion, this clone is medium-sized (0.01 to 0.1%). The chain combines TRBV27 with TRBJ2-1; 9 bases agree with TRBD2. The CDR3 has 15 amino acids. The V and J ends lost 2 bases and 6 bases, in that order; junction bases with no gene match: 5. In germline, CDR1 is MNHEY, CDR2 SMNVEV (reference sequence). CDR3 coding DNA: TGTGCCAGCAGTTTAGGGACTAGCTTATCCAATGAGCAGTTCTTC. Translating it yields CASSLGTSLSNEQFF.

The V call is TRBV5-6, the J call TRBJ2-3; unclear D gene. CDR1 SGHDT and CDR2 YYEEEE come from the germline V gene. The CDR3 contains 11 residues. V lost 4 bases to trimming and J lost 10 bases, with 10 bases between them. The DNA for the CDR3 is TGTGCCAGCAGCCAACGGTGGGCGCAGTATTTT. Translated: CASSQRWAQYF.

This chain uses TRBV6-1 with TRBJ1-3; possible D gene TRBD1, 5 bases. Trimming cost V 6 bases and J 4 bases, with 13 bases left between them. Germline CDR1 is MNHNS and CDR2 is SASEGT. The CDR3 totals 14 residues. CDR3 bases: TGTGCCAGCAGGGGGGATTTGACGGGAAACACCATATATTTT. This codes for CASRGDLTGNTIYF.

In this sample, this clone turned up a few times. The chain uses TRBV6-5 and TRBJ1-2; 9 bases agree with TRBD1. The CDR3 has 14 amino acids. Germline assignment: CDR1 MNHEY and CDR2 SVGAGI. Unmatched junction bases numbered 5, after V lost 5 bases and J lost 4 bases. This chain's CDR3 is CASSLGQGTYGYTF. The CDR3 DNA sequence: TGTGCCAGCAGTCTTGGACAGGGGACCTATGGCTACACCTTC.

The chain joins TRBV25-1 to TRBJ2-1; D unresolved. The CDR3 length is 14 residues. Germline V gene sequence: CDR1 MGHDK, CDR2 SYGVNS. Trimming took off 10 bases at V and 0 bases at J, with 13 bases between the two ends. CDR3 sequence: CATHDTGSYNEQFF. The DNA for the CDR3 is TGTGCCACCCACGACACGGGCTCCTACAATGAGCAGTTCTTC.